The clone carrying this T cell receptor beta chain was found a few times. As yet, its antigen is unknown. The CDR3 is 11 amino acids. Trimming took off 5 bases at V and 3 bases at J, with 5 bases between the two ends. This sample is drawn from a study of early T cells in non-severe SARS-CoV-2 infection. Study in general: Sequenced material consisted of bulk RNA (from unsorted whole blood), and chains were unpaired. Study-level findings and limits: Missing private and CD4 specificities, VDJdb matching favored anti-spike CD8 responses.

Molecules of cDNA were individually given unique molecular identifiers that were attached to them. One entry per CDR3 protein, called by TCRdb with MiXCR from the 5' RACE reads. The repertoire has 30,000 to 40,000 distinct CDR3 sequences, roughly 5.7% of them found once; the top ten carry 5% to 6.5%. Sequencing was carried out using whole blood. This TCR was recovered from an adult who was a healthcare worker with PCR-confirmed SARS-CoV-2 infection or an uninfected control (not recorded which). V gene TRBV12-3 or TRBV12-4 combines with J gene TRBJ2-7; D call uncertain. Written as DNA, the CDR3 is TGTGCCAGCAGTCCAAACTACGAGCAGTACTTC. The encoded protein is CASSPNYEQYF.